This T cell receptor (beta chain) originates from a study of cytomegalovirus exposure and HLA in healthy donors. This clone was found a few times. The CDR3 contains 16 residues. Germline-derived CDR1 and CDR2 are MGHRA and YSYEKL. V was pared by 4 bases and J by 7 bases, with 19 bases between. Some clones are missing from TCRdb's copy, which holds only in-frame ones; the method was immunoSEQ multiplex PCR. Of tens of thousands of clones in the sample, 85% to 95% were seen once. Sequenced material: PBMCs. The sequence was obtained from a man younger than 30 in good health and CMV-seropositive. This chain joins TRBV4-1 and TRBJ1-4, with TRBD1 as a possible D gene (6 bases). This CDR3 is CASSLKTGEGSEKLFF. The CDR3 region has the DNA TGCGCCAGCAGCCTTAAGACAGGAGAAGGGTCTGAAAAACTGTTTTTT.